This TCR beta chain was sequenced in a study of shared T cell receptors in the human thymus. V lost 2 bases and J 8 bases, leaving 4 bases between the germline ends. The CDR3 length is 10 residues. In germline, CDR1 is SGHTS, CDR2 YDEGEE. Profiling relied on immunoSEQ multiplex PCR, and the TCRdb table lists in-frame clones only, not all of them. The profile shows hundreds of thousands of clones, approximately 88% of them singletons. This sample also appeared in a second study, on human thymus T cells. In that study: Resections obtained during corrective heart surgery supplied the thymus tissue. Thymic as well as blood repertoires seemed to favor certain V and J genes unevenly.

Sequenced sample: thymocytes. The TCR originated in a boy under three years old with a congenital heart defect. This chain uses TRBV5-8 with TRBJ1-2; unclear D gene. This CDR3 reads CASSLHGYTF. The CDR3 nucleotides are TGTGCCAGCAGCTTACACGGCTACACCTTC.